These 24 T cell receptor beta chains share one sample of origin, sequenced in a study of OX40 agonist ivuxolimab in advanced cancers. Sequencing was performed with immunoSEQ multiplex PCR; in TCRdb, only in-frame clones are kept and a portion is missing. The data show some 19,000 clones, more than 75% seen once. This specimen was CD4+ or CD8+ T cells sorted from blood, taken in a trial of the OX40 agonist ivuxolimab. The source of these receptors is an adult with an advanced solid tumor such as melanoma, head and neck, liver or kidney cancer.

This chain joins TRBV5-1 and TRBJ1-2; 10 bases match TRBD1. Germline V gene lookup returns CDR1 SGHRS and CDR2 YFSETQ. The CDR3 runs 15 residues. V lost 4 bases, J lost 10 bases, and 13 bases stayed unmatched. The chain's CDR3 is CASSGPPGQGKDYTF. CDR3 coding DNA: TGCGCCAGCAGCGGCCCGCCGGGACAGGGGAAGGACTACACCTTC.

This chain uses TRBV19 with TRBJ2-3, with 12 bases identical to TRBD2. Germline V gene sequence: CDR1 LNHDA, CDR2 SQIVND (reference sequence). Losses at the gene ends were 5 bases for V and 6 bases for J; bases not matched to a gene: 6. This CDR3 region has 15 residues. In nucleotides, the CDR3 is TGTGCCAGTAGTCCCGGGACTAGCGGGTCGGATACGCAGTATTTT. It translates to CASSPGTSGSDTQYF. Based on the CDR3 plus reference TRBV19 and TRBJ2-3, the full variable domain is DGGITQSPKYLFRKEGQNVTLSCEQNLNHDAMYWYRQDPGQGLRLIYYSQIVNDFQKGDIAEGYSVSREKKESFPLTVTSAQKNPTAFYLCASSPGTSGSDTQYFGPGTRLTVL.

The rearrangement uses TRBV9 and TRBJ1-2; no firm D call. V was pared by 0 bases and J by 4 bases, with 10 bases between. This CDR3 comprises 14 residues. Germline CDR1 reads SGDLS; CDR2 reads YYNGEE. The CDR3 loop is CASSVGAGGYGYTF. Here the CDR3 DNA reads TGTGCCAGCAGCGTAGGGGCAGGTGGCTATGGCTACACCTTC.

This clone was counted a few times. The chain is built from TRBV2 and TRBJ1-4; TRBD1 matches 9 bases. The CDR3 spans 16 residues. Trimming at V came to 3 bases and at J to 0 bases, leaving 2 bases not matched to a gene. Germline assignment: CDR1 SNHLY and CDR2 FYNNEI. For the CDR3, the DNA is TGTGCCAGCAGTGAGCGGACAGGGGCAACTAATGAAAAACTGTTTTTT. Translated: CASSERTGATNEKLFF. Complete variable domain (other parts from reference TRBV2 and TRBJ1-4): EPEVTQTPSHQVTQMGQEVILRCVPISNHLYFYWYRQILGQKVEFLVSFYNNEISEKSEIFDDQFSVERPDGSNFTLKIRSTKLEDSAMYFCASSERTGATNEKLFFGSGTQLSVL.

The chain recombines TRBV5-6 with TRBJ2-1, with 14 bases fitting TRBD2. CDR1 is SGHDT and CDR2 is YYEEEE in the germline V gene. The CDR3 has 17 amino acids. V lost 5 bases to trimming and J lost 6 bases; unmatched junction nucleotides: 10. CDR3 amino acids: CASSQPGLAGVSNEQFF. DNA for the CDR3: TGTGCCAGCAGTCAACCGGGACTAGCGGGAGTAAGCAATGAGCAGTTCTTC.

The genes are TRBV7-9 and TRBJ2-5; 7 bases agree with TRBD2. CDR1 and CDR2 from the germline V gene are SEHNR and FQNEAQ (reference sequence). Trimming removed 2 bases from V and 5 bases from J; junction bases left unmatched: 8. This CDR3 spans 15 amino acids. The CDR3 protein is CASSLLGREVETQYF. The CDR3 DNA reads as TGTGCCAGCAGCTTACTTGGGAGGGAGGTGGAGACCCAGTACTTC.

This clone has more than one count but fewer than ten. V gene TRBV6-1 combines with J gene TRBJ2-2; TRBD1 might be the D (6 bases). The CDR3 is made up of 14 amino acids. V lost 4 bases to trimming and J lost 8 bases, with 14 bases between them. Germline-derived CDR1 and CDR2 are MNHNS and SASEGT. CDR3 sequence (DNA): TGTGCCAGCAGTGTGGGACAAATTACTGGGGAGCTGTTTTTT. This sequence encodes CASSVGQITGELFF.

The chain employs TRBV4-2 and TRBJ2-2, with 9 nucleotides matching TRBD2. Germline CDR1 is LGHNA and CDR2 is YNFKEQ. Unmatched junction bases numbered 0, after V lost 1 base and J lost 3 bases. CDR3 size: 15 residues. In DNA form, the CDR3 reads TGTGCCAGCAGCCAAGGCGGGGGGGACACCGGGGAGCTGTTTTTT. Translating it yields CASSQGGGDTGELFF.

This clone appeared a few times. The chain couples TRBV9 to TRBJ2-7; TRBD2 is a possible D gene (6 bases). The germline gives CDR1 SGDLS, CDR2 YYNGEE. This CDR3 is 15 amino acids long. Trimming took 1 base from V and 6 from J, leaving 17 bases between them. CDR3 region: CASSVLETVGGEQYF. CDR3 sequence (DNA): TGTGCCAGCAGCGTATTGGAGACAGTCGGGGGCGAGCAGTACTTC.

Only one count was recorded for this clone. This sequence joins TRBV6-1 and TRBJ1-1; 8 bases align to TRBD1. In germline, CDR1 is MNHNS, CDR2 SASEGT. This CDR3 comprises 13 residues. The V gene end was trimmed by 3 bases and the J gene end by 11 bases; junction bases not matched to a gene: 8. The CDR3 DNA follows: TGTGCCAGCAGTGATTTAGGAGGACAGGGTGCTTTCTTT. Translation gives CASSDLGGQGAFF.

The chain joins TRBV2 to TRBJ1-2, with 8 bases lining up with TRBD1. Per germline, CDR1 SNHLY and CDR2 FYNNEI. Unmatched junction bases numbered 11, after V lost 7 bases and J lost 4 bases. This CDR3 has 15 residues. The CDR3 region is CASTETGGLPYGYTF. In DNA form, the CDR3 reads TGTGCCAGCACCGAAACAGGGGGGTTACCCTATGGCTACACCTTC.

V and J are TRBV11-2 and TRBJ2-1; D remains ambiguous. CDR1 and CDR2 from the germline V gene are SGHAT and FQNNGV. The CDR3 sequence is 13 residues long. V was shortened by 5 bases and J by 6 bases, with 11 bases between the two germline ends. The CDR3 sequence: CASSLRRGNEQFF. The CDR3, as DNA: TGTGCCAGCAGCCTGCGTCGTGGCAATGAGCAGTTCTTC.

V is TRBV19 and J is TRBJ1-2; no reliable D call. Germline values: CDR1 LNHDA, CDR2 SQIVND (reference sequence). The V gene lost 1 base and the J gene lost 4 bases, with 13 bases spanning the gap. The CDR3 loop spans 15 amino acids. CDR3 bases: TGTGCCAGTAGTATAGGTTTGGATCCGGGCTATGGCTACACCTTC. Encoded protein: CASSIGLDPGYGYTF.

The chain has TRBV19 and TRBJ2-3, with 9 positions matching TRBD2. Trimming took 5 bases from V and 1 from J; bases not matched to a gene: 4. From germline, CDR1 is LNHDA and CDR2 SQIVND (reference sequence). The CDR3 covers 15 residues. CDR3 coding DNA: TGTGCCAGTAGTCCTTTAGCGGGGGGCACAGATACGCAGTATTTT. It encodes CASSPLAGGTDTQYF.

The chain has TRBV5-1 and TRBJ2-2, with 8 bases identical to TRBD2. V gave up 0 bases and J gave up 4 bases; unmatched junction bases: 5. Germline V CDR1 and CDR2: SGHRS, YFSETQ. CDR3 size: 16 residues. The CDR3 spells CASSLGASGGTGELFF. The DNA for the CDR3 is TGCGCCAGCAGCTTGGGGGCCAGCGGGGGCACCGGGGAGCTGTTTTTT.

The rearrangement joins TRBV20-1 to TRBJ1-2; D is unresolved. Per germline, CDR1 DFQATT and CDR2 SNEGSKA (reference sequence). V lost 7 bases and J lost 7, with 7 bases in between. The length of the CDR3 is 9 residues. This CDR3 is CSGNGGYTF. CDR3 nucleotide sequence: TGCAGTGGGAACGGTGGCTACACCTTC.

The chain couples TRBV7-8 to TRBJ2-5; 12 bases match TRBD2. V lost 1 base and J lost 5; bases outside the gene matches: 8. From germline, CDR1 is SGHVS and CDR2 FQNEAQ. This CDR3 region has 17 residues. CDR3 nucleotides: TGTGCCAGCAGCTTAGTGGCTAGCGGGGGGGCGAGGGAGACCCAGTACTTC. Its translation is CASSLVASGGARETQYF.

The CDR3 sequence: CASSQGLWTRAEAFF. The DNA of the CDR3 is TGCGCCAGCAGCCAAGGGTTATGGACGCGCGCTGAAGCTTTCTTT. V is TRBV4-1 and J is TRBJ1-1; no definite D call. The CDR3 is made up of 15 amino acids. Germline assignment: CDR1 MGHRA and CDR2 YSYEKL. V shed 1 base and J shed 6 bases, with 15 bases lying between them.

This chain uses TRBV2 with TRBJ1-2; 9 bases are a match to TRBD1. The V segment lost 8 bases and the J segment 8 bases; nucleotides outside the gene matches: 6. The CDR3 covers 12 residues. Per the germline V gene, CDR1 is SNHLY and CDR2 is FYNNEI. CDR3 in DNA: TGTGCCAGCCTTACAGGGGGCTTGGGCTACACCTTC. Translated, it gives CASLTGGLGYTF.

This rearrangement joins TRBV9 to TRBJ2-4; 7 positions agree with TRBD1. Germline V lookup: CDR1 SGDLS, CDR2 YYNGEE. This CDR3 has 14 residues. The V and J ends lost 4 bases and 4 bases, in that order; junction bases with no gene match: 5. CDR3 in amino acids: CASSSGTVKNIQYF. The CDR3 DNA is TGTGCCAGCAGCTCCGGGACAGTAAAAAACATTCAGTACTTC.

The rearrangement joins TRBV27 to TRBJ2-2, with D unresolved. Germline V lookup: CDR1 MNHEY, CDR2 SMNVEV (reference sequence). The CDR3 runs to 15 residues. The V gene lost 4 bases and the J gene lost 5 bases, with 14 bases spanning the gap. CDR3: CASSSLVRSTGELFF. The DNA for the CDR3 is TGTGCCAGCAGTTCCTTGGTCCGTTCGACCGGGGAGCTGTTTTTT.

The chain uses TRBV7-2 and TRBJ2-7; possible D gene TRBD1, 6 bases. CDR1 and CDR2 (germline): SGHTA, FQGNSA. This CDR3 contains 15 residues. Trimming pared 1 base from V and 3 bases from J, leaving 13 bases between. This CDR3 is CASSLVGQLNYEQYF. The CDR3 bases are TGTGCCAGCAGCTTAGTGGGACAACTTAACTACGAGCAGTACTTC.

V and J are TRBV7-6 and TRBJ2-1, with D possibly being TRBD2 (5 bases). The CDR3 spans 16 residues. The V end lost 3 bases, the J end lost 10 bases, and 22 bases lay between the germline ends. Germline V gene sequence: CDR1 SGHVS, CDR2 FNYEAQ. CDR3 residues: CASSFLPPLDGEEQFF. DNA of the CDR3: TGTGCCAGCAGCTTCCTACCACCACTCGACGGGGAGGAGCAGTTCTTC.

This clone showed up just a few times. CDR3 nucleotide sequence: TGTGCCAGCAGCCAAGATCGGGGGGGAGCTCAGCCCCAGCATTTT. Its protein is CASSQDRGGAQPQHF. The chain employs TRBV4-2 and TRBJ1-5, with D possibly TRBD1 on 5 matching bases. Germline V lookup: CDR1 LGHNA, CDR2 YNFKEQ. CDR3 length equals 15 residues. V shed 0 bases and J shed 6 bases, with 12 bases lying between them.